This T cell receptor (beta chain) originates from a study of T cell responses to AZD1222 COVID-19 vaccine. Sequencing used immunoSEQ multiplex PCR; TCRdb keeps in-frame clones, though not all of them. The sample has around 130,000 clones, 94% seen once; the top ten hold around 7%. The CDR3 extends over 14 amino acids. J was trimmed by 5 bases and V by 0 bases; bases with no gene match: 0. The germline V gene has CDR1 SGHAT and CDR2 FQNNGV. Sequencing was performed on peripheral blood, taken on day 0 of AZD1222 vaccination. The sequence was obtained from an adult in good health. The chain combines TRBV11-2 with TRBJ2-1; 8 bases map to TRBD1. Here the CDR3 DNA reads TGTGCCAGCAGCTTAGACAGGGGGCACAATGAGCAGTTCTTC. Its protein product is CASSLDRGHNEQFF.